This TCR beta chain derives from a study of sequential checkpoint blockade in melanoma (dated by TCRdb to the late 2010s). Background on the whole study: Using 1:1 randomization, the trial assigned patients either to first-line nivolumab followed by ipilimumab (arm A) or to ipilimumab followed by nivolumab (arm B). Maintenance nivolumab came after each of the two trial sequences. TCRbeta immunosequencing was performed on DNA from roughly 90 pretreatment melanoma tumor samples. For 20 to 25 patients, matched tumor biopsies were obtained before treatment and at week 13, following single-agent nivolumab (arm A) or ipilimumab (arm B). About 80% of the matched tumor biopsy pairs taken before and after treatment were from the same lesion. The study at large found these results: Within-arm analyses of tumor T-cell fraction were constrained by small sample sizes and reduced statistical power. Validation of the response-prediction model combining TCR metrics and mutation burden is needed in larger, independent patient cohorts. Tumor T-cell fraction and clonality correlated with PD-L1 staining and CD8+ T-cell counts but not with mutational load. Among patients in arm A, the nivolumab-first arm, pretreatment tumor TIL clonality was associated with response (P = .04). Patients with increases in tumor T-cell fraction and clonality by week 13 were approximately 30 times more likely to achieve clinical benefit.

This clone was found a few times. The antigen it binds to is not known. No base qualities exist here, and no much larger clone lies one base off it. Looking up the germline V gene (reference sequence) yields CDR1 LNHDA and CDR2 SQIVND. The junction carries 10 bases between V and J, which are trimmed by 5 bases and 6 bases respectively. Reading from cysteine to phenylalanine, the CDR3 counts 13 amino acids. The CDR3 DNA has 39 bases and is translated from base 1. The immunoSEQ Assay was used to immunosequence TCRbeta CDR3 regions from genomic DNA. Before high-throughput sequencing, genomic DNA was amplified using bias-controlled multiplex PCR. The study's processing was this. To quantify the absolute abundance of each unique TCRbeta CDR3 region, the sequences were collapsed and filtered. Clonality, defined as 1 minus Pielou's evenness, was calculated using only productive rearrangements. Tumor T-cell fraction was calculated by normalizing TCRbeta template counts to usable DNA, which was estimated from several housekeeping genes. A previously published method was used to identify clones whose frequencies were significantly greater in on-treatment samples than in baseline samples. Held by TCRdb, this immuneACCESS table contains in-frame sequences only and omits some clones. Under half of the omission traces to an unresolved V gene where checked; the cause of the rest is unknown. V, J and clone size were drawn from that table, and D and trimming were deduced from the DNA. The sample table lists 400 to 450 clones, 17% of them with a count of one. About a sixth of the sample is held by the ten biggest clonotypes.

The treatment or condition label, as the study defines it: randomized to nivolumab then ipilimumab (arm A) or the reverse (arm B). No trial patient had received prior DNA-damaging chemotherapy. The samples were obtained from melanoma patients enrolled in CheckMate 064, an open-label, randomized phase II trial testing sequential checkpoint blockade. Genomic DNA from formalin-fixed paraffin-embedded (FFPE) tissue samples served as the input for tumor TCR sequencing. Here the sequenced sample was tumor tissue (inferred from file names), taken from a patient given nivolumab and ipilimumab in sequence. The chain uses TRBV19 and TRBJ2-2; a confident D gene designation cannot be given. The origin of this receptor is a human donor with melanoma. The bases are TGTGCCAGTAGTGCGATGGGTGCCGGGGAGCTGTTTTTT. This sequence encodes CASSAMGAGELFF. Supplemented by the reference TRBV19 and TRBJ2-2 proteins around the CDR3, the complete variable domain is DGGITQSPKYLFRKEGQNVTLSCEQNLNHDAMYWYRQDPGQGLRLIYYSQIVNDFQKGDIAEGYSVSREKKESFPLTVTSAQKNPTAFYLCASSAMGAGELFFGEGSRLTVL.